This T cell receptor beta chain was retrieved from a study of blood T cell repertoires in COVID-19. In its sample, this clone was seen a few times. The germline gene is not matched at one end of the junction; a read error may be the cause. Germline V gene data show CDR1 as SGHNT and CDR2 as YYREEE (reference sequence). The CDR3 covers 14 residues. Profiled with immunoSEQ multiplex PCR; TCRdb holds only in-frame clones, not every one. The sample has about 170,000 clones, over 80% seen once. The sample consisted of peripheral blood. J is TRBJ2-7 and V is TRBV5-4; D uncertain. This TCR was recovered from a woman at least 80 years old with COVID-19, enrolled during active disease. CDR3: CASSLEFSSHEQYF. The CDR3 DNA is TGTGCCAGCAGCTTGGAATTCTCCTCCCACGAGCAGTACTTC.